This T cell receptor (beta chain) was sequenced for a study of PD-1 blockade in classical Hodgkin lymphoma. V dropped 1 base and J dropped 2; count of bases not matched to a gene: 3. Germline values: CDR1 SGHNT, CDR2 YYREEE (reference sequence). The CDR3 totals 15 residues. Study-level points and caveats: With respect to the repertoire differences, their causes, possibly disease activity or prior therapy, remain undefined. Baseline TCR diversity was reportedly lower in newly diagnosed patients than healthy donors. Newly diagnosed and completely responding patients shared comparable baseline diversity. In CD4+ cells, TCR diversity went up significantly by C4D1, but in CD8+ cells it did not.

This clone was seen more than once but under ten times. The antigen is unknown. Each and every patient relapsed after autologous stem cell transplantation, and patients got differing brentuximab vedotin exposure. With magnetic negative selection, CD4+ T cells were purified from PBMCs that had been thawed. Assay: immunoSEQ multiplex PCR; the TCRdb copy retains only in-frame clones and omits some. The repertoire holds 25,000 to 35,000 clones, with over 75% as singletons. Sequenced material: CD4+ T cells from blood, taken at baseline. The genes are TRBV5-4 and TRBJ2-7, with 10 bases identical to TRBD2. This receptor was taken from a human donor with classical Hodgkin lymphoma. CDR3 protein: CASSLNGLAAYEQYF. The CDR3 bases are TGTGCCAGCAGCTTGAATGGACTAGCGGCCTACGAGCAGTACTTC.